This TCR beta chain is drawn from a study of T-cell reconstitution after alpha-beta-depleted transplantation in children. The library targeted TCRbeta and was prepared with unique molecular identifiers. TCRdb redid the calling of the PCR reads with MiXCR, one entry per CDR3 protein. The sample has 250,000 to 300,000 distinct CDR3 sequences, more than 9% seen once; the top ten hold 10%. The CDR3 runs to 15 residues. Germline V gene data show CDR1 as SGHDN and CDR2 as FVKESK. V lost 3 bases and J lost 1, with 13 bases in between. Sequenced here: PBMCs from the stem cell graft donor, sampled from the stem cell graft. This chain uses TRBV14 with TRBJ2-7; D not certain. The source is a human donor who donated a stem cell graft to a child with SCID. In DNA, the CDR3 is TGTGCCAGCAGCCATCGGCAGGTCTCTTCCTACGAGCAGTACTTC. Its protein product is CASSHRQVSSYEQYF. Full variable domain (remainder filled in from reference TRBV14 and TRBJ2-7): EAGVTQFPSHSVIEKGQTVTLRCDPISGHDNLYWYRRVMGKEIKFLLHFVKESKQDESGMPNNRFLAERTGGTYSTLKVQPAELEDSGVYFCASSHRQVSSYEQYFGPGTRLTVT.